One sample yielded the 19 T cell receptor beta chains listed below, sequenced in a study of shared clonotypes between healthy human individuals. Positively selected for CCR7, the CD45RO-negative cells used as naive CD8 cells excluded terminally differentiated effector memory CD45RA+ cells. Generated by immunoSEQ multiplex PCR, the TCRdb table keeps only in-frame clones and is missing some. This repertoire shows a few million clones, roughly 95% found once; its top ten account for approximately 1.6%. The source material was naive CD8+ T cells from PBMCs. The receptors derive from a man in his late teens or twenties in good health. Some clones in this sample may be carry-over from other donors' samples.

This sequence joins TRBV2 and TRBJ2-1, with 12 bases fitting TRBD2. Trimming removed 6 bases from V and 2 bases from J; junction bases left unmatched: 11. This CDR3 has 18 residues. CDR1 and CDR2 from the germline V gene are SNHLY and FYNNEI. This CDR3 reads CASRQLAGGSGAYNEQFF. CDR3 nucleotide sequence: TGTGCCAGCAGACAACTAGCGGGAGGTTCAGGGGCCTACAATGAGCAGTTCTTC. The full variable domain, its missing parts supplied by reference TRBV2 and TRBJ2-1, is EPEVTQTPSHQVTQMGQEVILRCVPISNHLYFYWYRQILGQKVEFLVSFYNNEISEKSEIFDDQFSVERPDGSNFTLKIRSTKLEDSAMYFCASRQLAGGSGAYNEQFFGPGTRLTVL.

The V call is TRBV2, the J call TRBJ2-7, with D possibly TRBD2 on 6 matching bases. Germline lookup yields CDR1 SNHLY and CDR2 FYNNEI. The CDR3 spans 14 residues. V lost 5 bases, J lost 7 bases, and 18 bases lay in between. CDR3 sequence: CASSIREMGDEQYF. The DNA of the CDR3 is TGTGCCAGCAGTATACGGGAGATGGGGGATGAGCAGTACTTC.

The rearrangement links TRBV5-4 to TRBJ2-7; D possibly corresponds to TRBD1 (6 bases). This CDR3 comprises 13 residues. Per germline, CDR1 SGHNT and CDR2 YYREEE (reference sequence). Trimming took off 9 bases at V and 4 bases at J, with 17 bases between the two ends. The CDR3 nucleotides read TGTGCCACCGAGGGGGAGACCCCTTACGAGCAGTACTTC. Translated, it gives CATEGETPYEQYF. Filled out from reference TRBV5-4 and TRBJ2-7, the complete variable domain reads ETGVTQSPTHLIKTRGQQVTLRCSSQSGHNTVSWYQQALGQGPQFIFQYYREEENGRGNFPPRFSGLQFPNYSSELNVNALELDDSALYLCATEGETPYEQYFGPGTRLTVT.

The gene calls are TRBV7-9 and TRBJ2-2, with a weak D call TRBD1 (6 bases). V lost 6 bases and J lost 7, with 24 bases in between. Germline values: CDR1 SEHNR, CDR2 FQNEAQ (reference sequence). This CDR3 contains 17 residues. The CDR3 nucleotides are TGTGCCAGCAGGACAACGACAGGTCCCTCGCCCCGCGGGGAGCTGTTTTTT. Its translation is CASRTTTGPSPRGELFF.

Turning to this clone: This sample also contains other DNA sequences that code for the same CDR3. V is TRBV4-1 and J is TRBJ2-7, with 10 bases that match TRBD2. The CDR3 totals 16 residues. V gave up 0 bases and J gave up 0 bases; unmatched junction bases: 2. Germline loops: CDR1 MGHRA, CDR2 YSYEKL. CDR3 residues: CASSQDRLAGSYEQYF. CDR3 coding DNA: TGCGCCAGCAGCCAAGATAGACTAGCGGGCTCCTACGAGCAGTACTTC.

As concerns this clone: Additional DNA sequences in this sample encode the identical CDR3. The rearrangement links TRBV27 to TRBJ1-5, with D perhaps TRBD1 (6 bases). CDR3 length: 14 amino acids. The V end was cut by 2 bases, the J end by 6 bases, with 11 bases between. Germline assignment: CDR1 MNHEY and CDR2 SMNVEV (reference sequence). This CDR3 reads CASSLLQGVQPQHF. CDR3 in DNA: TGTGCCAGCAGTTTACTACAGGGTGTTCAGCCCCAGCATTTT.

The CDR3 bases are TGCAGCGCACTGGATAGCGGGAGGGTCCCTTCCTACAATGAGCAGTTCTTC. As protein: CSALDSGRVPSYNEQFF. The chain couples TRBV29-1 to TRBJ2-1, with 11 positions matching TRBD2. Germline-derived CDR1 and CDR2 are SQVTM and ANQGSEA. Trimming took 7 bases from V and 1 from J; bases not matched to a gene: 12. The CDR3 sequence is 17 residues long.

This sequence joins TRBV7-9 and TRBJ1-3; 7 bases are shared with TRBD1. This CDR3 is built from 18 residues. V trimming: 6 bases; J trimming: 4 bases; junction bases outside the gene matches: 18. Germline V gene lookup returns CDR1 SEHNR and CDR2 FQNEAQ (reference sequence). The CDR3 coding sequence is TGTGCCAGCAGTACCACGACGGTTAGACAGGGACAAGGAAACACCATATATTTT. Protein: CASSTTTVRQGQGNTIYF.

The chain recombines TRBV7-2 with TRBJ2-1; perhaps TRBD2 as D (5 bases). With 2 bases removed from V and 6 bases from J, the gap between germline ends came to 20 bases. The CDR3 has 17 residues. CDR1 SGHTA and CDR2 FQGNSA come from the germline V gene. CDR3 coding DNA: TGTGCCAGCAGCTTATGGGTCGGGATCGGGGTTGGCAATGAGCAGTTCTTC. Its protein is CASSLWVGIGVGNEQFF.

V and J are TRBV7-6 and TRBJ2-6, with 12 positions matching TRBD2. The CDR3 is 19 amino acids. Germline trimming cut 5 bases from V and 4 bases from J; bases unmatched to any gene: 12. From germline, CDR1 is SGHVS and CDR2 FNYEAQ. CDR3 sequence reads: CASSQSPGLAGSGANVLTF. The CDR3 DNA is TGTGCCAGCAGCCAAAGCCCGGGACTAGCGGGTTCAGGGGCCAACGTCCTGACTTTC. Looking up the rest from reference TRBV7-6 and TRBJ2-6 gives the full variable domain: GAGVSQSPRYKVTKRGQDVALRCDPISGHVSLYWYRQALGQGPEFLTYFNYEAQQDKSGLPNDRFSAERPEGSISTLTIQRTEQRDSAMYRCASSQSPGLAGSGANVLTFGAGSRLTVL.

V usage is TRBV7-9 and J usage is TRBJ2-7, with a weak D call TRBD1 (5 bases). This CDR3 is built from 13 residues. Germline values: CDR1 SEHNR, CDR2 FQNEAQ (reference sequence). V was shortened by 5 bases and J by 2 bases, with 10 bases between the two germline ends. The CDR3 region is CASSQGSPYEQYF. The DNA of the CDR3 is TGTGCCAGCAGCCAGGGATCACCCTACGAGCAGTACTTC.

V gene TRBV6-5 combines with J gene TRBJ2-7, with D unclear. The CDR3 sequence is 11 residues long. Trimming left V 6 bases short and J 6 bases short, with 9 bases between. Germline CDR1 is MNHEY and CDR2 is SVGAGI. CDR3 nucleotide sequence: TGTGCCAGCAGGTCCCTATCCGAGCAGTACTTC. Translating it yields CASRSLSEQYF.

On this clone: Other DNA sequences of this sample code for an identical CDR3. The chain is built from TRBV27 and TRBJ1-5; TRBD1 is a possible D gene (6 bases). Trimming took 4 bases from V and 4 from J, leaving 8 bases between them. Germline V gene lookup returns CDR1 MNHEY and CDR2 SMNVEV (reference sequence). This CDR3 contains 13 residues. The DNA for the CDR3 is TGTGCCAGCAGTTGGACAGTTAATCAGCCCCAGCATTTT. Its translation: CASSWTVNQPQHF.

The chain uses TRBV7-8 and TRBJ2-7; 7 nucleotides align to TRBD1. The length of the CDR3 is 14 residues. Per germline, CDR1 SGHVS and CDR2 FQNEAQ. V lost 5 bases and J lost 3; bases outside the gene matches: 7. The CDR3 loop reads CASSPTGSDYEQYF. For the CDR3, the DNA is TGTGCCAGCAGCCCGACAGGGTCGGACTACGAGCAGTACTTC.

This chain links TRBV4-1 with TRBJ2-7; TRBD2 agrees at 8 bases. V gave up 4 bases and J gave up 2 bases; unmatched junction bases: 7. Germline V gene data show CDR1 as MGHRA and CDR2 as YSYEKL. This CDR3 comprises 15 residues. CDR3 region: CASSPSPGLAYEQYF. In nucleotides, the CDR3 is TGCGCCAGCAGCCCTTCCCCGGGACTAGCCTACGAGCAGTACTTC.

As to this clone: Additional DNA sequences in this sample encode the identical CDR3. J is TRBJ2-7 and V is TRBV7-3; 10 bases are shared with TRBD2. The ends lost 5 bases at V and 0 bases at J; junction bases unmatched: 1. The germline V gene has CDR1 SGHTA and CDR2 FQGTGA. The CDR3 spans 14 residues. The CDR3 nucleotides are TGTGCCAGCAGCCCTAGCGGGAGCTCCTACGAGCAGTACTTC. This sequence encodes CASSPSGSSYEQYF.

In its sample, this clone was seen a few times. This rearrangement joins TRBV5-1 to TRBJ1-1; 7 bases align to TRBD1. The germline V gene encodes CDR1 SGHRS and CDR2 YFSETQ. The ends lost 6 bases at V and 4 bases at J; junction bases unmatched: 9. The CDR3 length is 14 residues. For the CDR3, the DNA is TGCGCCAGCACCATAACGACAGGGATCACTGAAGCTTTCTTT. Translated, it gives CASTITTGITEAFF.

This chain connects TRBV27 to TRBJ2-5; no clear D gene. Looked up from germline, CDR1 is MNHEY and CDR2 is SMNVEV (reference sequence). V dropped 3 bases and J dropped 2 bases, with 7 bases sitting between them. The CDR3 runs to 13 residues. The CDR3 nucleotides read TGTGCCAGCAGTTTGTCCGCTCAAGAGACCCAGTACTTC. Protein: CASSLSAQETQYF.

Here the CDR3 reads CATAGFSYNEQFF. The CDR3 region has the DNA TGTGCCACCGCGGGCTTCTCCTACAATGAGCAGTTCTTC. The J gene is TRBJ2-1, the V gene TRBV27; a weak D match, TRBD2 (5 bases). CDR1 and CDR2 from the germline V gene are MNHEY and SMNVEV (reference sequence). Trimming stripped 10 bases from V and 0 bases from J, with 10 bases between. The CDR3 is made up of 13 amino acids.